The next 2 T cell receptor beta chains were all read from a single sample in a study of T cell repertoires in cytomegalovirus infection. TCRdb called the reads again in MiXCR, with one record for every CDR3 protein. This table holds around 750,000 distinct CDR3 sequences, about 33% found once. For these receptors, no antigen is known. Sequenced material: cultured CD8+ T cells from PBMCs, taken from culture after CMV antigen stimulation. These receptors were obtained from a human donor in good health (CMV status not recorded). Some clones in this sample may be carry-over from other donors' samples.

This clonotype was picked up a small number of times. The V and J genes are TRBV12-3 or TRBV12-4 and TRBJ2-5; 8 nucleotides match TRBD2. J gave up 9 bases and V 7 bases, and 10 bases lay outside the gene matches. This CDR3 comprises 13 residues. Here the CDR3 reads CASNFAGGAPQYF. CDR3 DNA sequence: TGTGCCAGCAACTTCGCGGGGGGCGCTCCCCAGTACTTC.

The chain uses TRBV12-3 or TRBV12-4 and TRBJ2-1; weak D call: TRBD2 (5 bases). The CDR3 is 14 amino acids. Trimming took off 4 bases at V and 8 bases at J, with 15 bases between the two ends. The CDR3 sequence is CASSYGVSVDEQFF. CDR3 coding DNA: TGTGCCAGCAGTTACGGGGTTTCCGTCGATGAGCAGTTCTTC.